This T cell receptor (beta chain) was recorded in a study of Tregs in tolerant kidney transplant recipients. Findings of the study overall: The small number of patients limits these findings pending further validation. Donor-specific Treg expansion exceeded global Treg expansion in tolerant patients, suggesting antigen drive.

For this clone: Antigen unknown.

Unstimulated Tregs (CD4+CD25+CD127-) and CD4+CD25- non-Tregs were sorted from PBMCs. CDR1 SGHRS and CDR2 YFSETQ come from the germline V gene. This CDR3 has 16 residues. The V end lost 1 base, the J end lost 0 bases, and 14 bases lay between the germline ends. Only in-frame clones appear in the TCRdb table, and some are missing; sequencing was by immunoSEQ multiplex PCR. The sample yields tens of thousands of clones, roughly 98% seen once. The source of this sequence is a human donor who received a combined kidney and bone marrow transplant. The sample here was CD4+ T cells from blood, taken before the transplant. This chain connects TRBV5-1 to TRBJ2-7; tentatively, D is TRBD1 (5 bases). Here the CDR3 reads CASSLNSGAVSYEQYF. In DNA, the CDR3 is TGCGCCAGCAGCTTGAATAGTGGGGCTGTCTCCTACGAGCAGTACTTC.